The 5 T cell receptor beta chains below come from one sample, sequenced in a study of CD8 T cells in Susac syndrome. cDNA came from roughly 0.53 to 1 ug RNA primed by random hexamers. TCRdb reanalysed the immunoSEQ multiplex PCR reads using MiXCR and keeps one entry per CDR3 protein. The table shows around 130,000 distinct CDR3 sequences, with 94% occurring only once. The sample taken for sequencing was CD4+ T cells from PBMCs. The receptors here all came from a human donor in good health.

The J gene is TRBJ2-4, the V gene TRBV10-1; 9 positions agree with TRBD1. The germline gives CDR1 WNHNN, CDR2 SYGVQD (reference sequence). V trimming: 2 bases; J trimming: 1 base; junction bases outside the gene matches: 9. This CDR3 has 18 residues. CDR3 coding DNA: TGCGCCAGCAGTGAGCCGGATCGACAGGGGGTCGCCAAAAACATTCAGTACTTC. Translation gives CASSEPDRQGVAKNIQYF.

The rearrangement links TRBV6-5 to TRBJ2-1, with D possibly matching TRBD2 (5 bases). V was trimmed by 6 bases and J by 2 bases, leaving 8 bases between them. This CDR3 spans 13 amino acids. The germline gives CDR1 MNHEY, CDR2 SVGAGI. CDR3 DNA: TGTGCCAGCAGGAGCGGCACCTACAATGAGCAGTTCTTC. Protein product: CASRSGTYNEQFF.

The rearrangement joins TRBV27 to TRBJ2-5; D assignment may be TRBD1 or TRBD2 (5 bases each). The V end was cut by 5 bases, the J end by 4 bases, with 23 bases between. CDR3 size: 17 residues. CDR1 is MNHEY and CDR2 is SMNVEV in the germline V gene (reference sequence). For the CDR3, the DNA is TGTGCCAGCAGTATTCCGGGACCCGGGGAGCCCAGAGAGACCCAGTACTTC. Its translation is CASSIPGPGEPRETQYF.

The chain links TRBV29-1 to TRBJ1-4, with D unclear. CDR1 is SQVTM, CDR2 ANQGSEA, per germline. The CDR3 totals 14 residues. The V end lost 1 base, the J end lost 5 bases, and 11 bases lay between the germline ends. The CDR3 DNA reads as TGCAGCGTTGAAGGACACGATGAGAATGAAAAACTGTTTTTT. Translated, it gives CSVEGHDENEKLFF.

The V gene is TRBV19, the J gene TRBJ2-5; TRBD2 aligns across 8 bases. The germline V gene encodes CDR1 LNHDA and CDR2 SQIVND (reference sequence). This CDR3 region has 18 residues. The V segment lost 7 bases and the J segment 1 base; nucleotides outside the gene matches: 17. The CDR3 DNA sequence: TGTGCCAGTACTCCTCGTTGGAGCGGGAGTGTCGTCCAAGAGACCCAGTACTTC. Protein: CASTPRWSGSVVQETQYF.